These 11 T cell receptor beta chains came from one sample sequenced in a study of blood T cell repertoires in COVID-19. Sequencing used immunoSEQ multiplex PCR; TCRdb keeps in-frame clones, though not all of them. The repertoire holds roughly 330,000 clones, with around 87% as singletons. Source material: PBMCs or T cells enriched from blood (not recorded which). These receptors all stem from a woman in her twenties or thirties who had recovered from COVID-19.

The V and J genes are TRBV5-4 and TRBJ1-2; D ambiguous. The CDR3 is made up of 16 amino acids. Per germline, CDR1 SGHNT and CDR2 YYREEE (reference sequence). Trimming left V 4 bases short and J 5 bases short, with 21 bases between. CDR3 region: CASSPLGEEVGYGYTF. CDR3 bases: TGTGCCAGCAGCCCACTGGGTGAGGAGGTGGGGTATGGCTACACCTTC.

The chain is built from TRBV28 and TRBJ1-1; D is perhaps TRBD1 (5 bases). V was trimmed by 3 bases and J by 7 bases, leaving 12 bases between them. This CDR3 region has 13 residues. Germline values: CDR1 MDHEN, CDR2 SYDVKM. The CDR3 is CASSFVQALEAFF. The CDR3 coding sequence is TGTGCCAGCAGTTTTGTACAGGCGCTTGAAGCTTTCTTT.

V gene TRBV5-8 combines with J gene TRBJ1-5; the D gene is possibly TRBD1 (5 bases). Deletions cut 1 base from V and 5 bases from J, with 10 bases between. The CDR3 length is 14 residues. Germline V gives CDR1 SGHTS, CDR2 YDEGEE. The CDR3 nucleotides are TGTGCCAGCAGCTTGATGGGAGGGGATCAGCCCCAGCATTTT. This encodes CASSLMGGDQPQHF.

V usage is TRBV13 and J usage is TRBJ1-1; TRBD1 matches at 7 bases. This CDR3 has 12 residues. Germline V gives CDR1 PRHDT, CDR2 FYEKMQ (reference sequence). V trimming: 3 bases; J trimming: 6 bases; junction bases outside the gene matches: 1. This CDR3 is CASSFGTAEAFF. The CDR3 DNA is TGTGCCAGCAGCTTTGGGACAGCTGAAGCTTTCTTT.

The rearrangement uses TRBV6-5 and TRBJ2-3; 9 bases are shared with TRBD2. The CDR3 runs to 11 residues. In germline, CDR1 is MNHEY, CDR2 SVGAGI. The CDR3 is CASREGNTQYF. In DNA, the CDR3 is TGTGCATCGCGGGAGGGCAATACGCAGTATTTT.

The chain joins TRBV5-4 to TRBJ1-1; the D gene is possibly TRBD1 (6 bases). This CDR3 spans 14 amino acids. V lost 4 bases and J 3 bases, leaving 13 bases between the germline ends. Germline loops: CDR1 SGHNT, CDR2 YYREEE (reference sequence). CDR3 sequence: CASSILQGDTEAFF. The CDR3 DNA reads TGTGCCAGCAGCATTCTACAGGGCGACACTGAAGCTTTCTTT.

The chain is built from TRBV19 and TRBJ1-6; tentatively, D is TRBD1 (5 bases). Trimming removed 5 bases from V and 6 bases from J, with 11 bases in between. Germline V CDR1 and CDR2: LNHDA, SQIVND (reference sequence). There are 14 residues in the CDR3. CDR3 loop: CASSVQGGNSPLHF. For the CDR3, the DNA is TGTGCCAGTAGTGTCCAGGGAGGTAATTCACCCCTCCACTTT.

This clone was observed once. The V and J genes are TRBV28 and TRBJ2-5; 10 bases match TRBD2. The CDR3 has 16 amino acids. Unmatched junction bases numbered 6, after V lost 3 bases and J lost 2 bases. CDR1 MDHEN and CDR2 SYDVKM come from the germline V gene. Here the CDR3 DNA reads TGTGCCAGCAGTTTCCATCTAGCGGGGGAGCAAGAGACCCAGTACTTC. Translated, it gives CASSFHLAGEQETQYF. The variable domain in full, completed from reference TRBV28 and TRBJ2-5, reads DVKVTQSSRYLVKRTGEKVFLECVQDMDHENMFWYRQDPGLGLRLIYFSYDVKMKEKGDIPEGYSVSREKKERFSLILESASTNQTSMYLCASSFHLAGEQETQYFGPGTRLLVL.

The V call is TRBV10-2, the J call TRBJ1-2, with D uncertain. V lost 4 bases, J lost 1 base, and 10 bases lay in between. This CDR3 spans 14 amino acids. Germline V gives CDR1 WSHSY, CDR2 SAAADI. CDR3 in DNA: TGCGCCAGCAGTGGTGACGAGGTTAACTATGGCTACACCTTC. As protein: CASSGDEVNYGYTF.

A remark on this clone: The sample carries other DNA sequences with the same CDR3. This chain uses TRBV18 with TRBJ2-7, with a tentative D call TRBD1 (5 bases). This CDR3 spans 13 amino acids. V was clipped by 3 bases and J by 1 base, with 7 bases between them. In germline, CDR1 is KGHSH, CDR2 LQKENI. The DNA for the CDR3 is TGTGCCAGCTCACCCTCAGGGTCCTACGAGCAGTACTTC. Its translation is CASSPSGSYEQYF.

This chain uses TRBV9 with TRBJ1-4; no clear D. CDR3 size: 13 residues. Germline V gene sequence: CDR1 SGDLS, CDR2 YYNGEE. V lost 5 bases and J 8 bases, leaving 13 bases between the germline ends. DNA of the CDR3: TGTGCCAGCAGGACCGGGTCCCCCGAAAAACTGTTTTTT. This sequence encodes CASRTGSPEKLFF.